This is a list of T cell receptor beta chains from one sample in a study of blood T cell repertoires in COVID-19. Measured with immunoSEQ multiplex PCR; TCRdb has only the in-frame clones, and not every one. The sample lists fewer than 250,000 clones; about 80% were seen once. The sample taken for sequencing was peripheral blood. All receptors derive from a woman older than 75 with acute or convalescent COVID-19. The CDR3 runs from the conserved cysteine through the conserved F or W. Fields, in order: clone size, J gene, V gene, D gene, CDR3 protein, CDR3 DNA. The D gene is left open where the match is weak. Part of the rows lack a size; the others show once, few, many or a class for expanded clones.

size: .; J: TRBJ2-7; V: TRBV27; D: TRBD1; CDR3: CASSPGTGWDEQYF; DNA: TGTGCCAGCAGCCCAGGGACAGGGTGGGACGAGCAGTACTTC
size: .; J: TRBJ2-3; V: TRBV7-3; D: .; CDR3: CASSLSSADTQYF; DNA: TGTGCCAGCAGCTTAAGCAGCGCAGATACGCAGTATTTT
size: .; J: TRBJ2-2; V: TRBV3-1/TRBV3-2; D: TRBD2; CDR3: CASSRGTSGRTGELFF; DNA: TGTGCCAGCAGCCGGGGGACTAGCGGGAGAACCGGGGAGCTGTTTTTT
size: .; J: TRBJ2-1; V: TRBV5-1; D: TRBD1; CDR3: CASSQLTGGTSGEQFF; DNA: TGCGCCAGCAGCCAACTCACAGGGGGCACGAGCGGTGAGCAGTTCTTC
size: .; J: TRBJ2-2; V: TRBV7-9; D: .; CDR3: CASSLAVTVNTGELFF; DNA: TGTGCCAGCAGCTTAGCTGTGACAGTGAACACCGGGGAGCTGTTTTTT
size: .; J: TRBJ2-5; V: TRBV10-3; D: TRBD2; CDR3: CAISAGLAEETQYF; DNA: TGTGCCATCAGTGCGGGACTAGCGGAAGAGACCCAGTACTTC
size: .; J: TRBJ1-2; V: TRBV2; D: .; CDR3: CASSRQYYTF; DNA: TGTGCCAGCAGCAGACAGTACTACACCTTC
size: .; J: TRBJ2-7; V: TRBV7-9; D: TRBD1; CDR3: CASSLGQGSHEQYF; DNA: TGTGCCAGCAGCCTCGGACAGGGTTCCCACGAGCAGTACTTC
size: once; J: TRBJ2-5; V: TRBV11-2; D: TRBD2; CDR3: CASSLVSGVVVETQYF; DNA: TGTGCCAGCAGCTTAGTTAGCGGGGTAGTTGTGGAGACCCAGTACTTC
size: .; J: TRBJ2-5; V: TRBV5-6; D: TRBD1; CDR3: CASSLGDRAETQYF; DNA: TGTGCCAGCAGCTTGGGGGACAGGGCGGAGACCCAGTACTTC
size: .; J: TRBJ2-7; V: TRBV9; D: TRBD2; CDR3: CASSPSSGSYEQYF; DNA: TGTGCCAGCAGCCCTTCTAGCGGGAGCTACGAGCAGTACTTC
size: once; J: TRBJ2-2; V: TRBV24-1; D: .; CDR3: CATSDSRSPGFAGELFF; DNA: TGTGCCACCAGTGATTCGAGGTCCCCTGGGTTTGCCGGGGAGCTGTTTTTT
size: .; J: TRBJ1-5; V: TRBV4-2; D: .; CDR3: CASSQGEAVDQPQHF; DNA: TGTGCCAGCAGCCAAGGAGAGGCAGTGGATCAGCCCCAGCATTTT
size: .; J: TRBJ2-1; V: TRBV4-2; D: TRBD2; CDR3: CASSQVLAGRSYNEQFF; DNA: TGTGCCAGCAGCCAAGTCCTAGCGGGGAGATCCTACAATGAGCAGTTCTTC
size: .; J: TRBJ1-4; V: TRBV24-1; D: TRBD1; CDR3: CATSPGGIGEKLFF; DNA: TGTGCCACCAGCCCAGGGGGTATTGGTGAAAAACTGTTTTTT
size: .; J: TRBJ1-2; V: TRBV6-5; D: TRBD1; CDR3: CASSRDRGWDGYTF; DNA: TGTGCCAGCAGCAGGGACAGGGGATGGGATGGCTACACCTTC
size: .; J: TRBJ1-5; V: TRBV2; D: TRBD1; CDR3: CASRTGSGPQHF; DNA: TGTGCCAGCAGGACAGGGTCAGGGCCCCAGCATTTT
size: .; J: TRBJ1-3; V: TRBV18; D: .; CDR3: CASSPADSISGNTIYF; DNA: TGTGCCAGCTCACCCGCCGACAGTATCTCTGGAAACACCATATATTTT
size: .; J: TRBJ2-7; V: TRBV7-2; D: TRBD1; CDR3: CASSLRDRGVIYEQYF; DNA: TGTGCCAGCAGCCTTAGAGACAGGGGGGTAATTTACGAGCAGTACTTC
size: .; J: TRBJ1-2; V: TRBV6-1; D: TRBD1; CDR3: CASRERDRPLLYGYTF; DNA: TGTGCCAGCAGAGAAAGGGACAGGCCACTGCTTTATGGCTACACCTTC
size: .; J: TRBJ1-1; V: TRBV15; D: .; CDR3: CATSRVPRVEAFF; DNA: TGTGCCACCAGCAGAGTACCCAGGGTTGAAGCTTTCTTT
size: .; J: TRBJ1-2; V: TRBV5-1; D: TRBD1; CDR3: CASSLDRGRLIYGYTF; DNA: TGCGCCAGCAGCTTGGACAGGGGGCGATTAATCTATGGCTACACCTTC
size: .; J: TRBJ1-1; V: TRBV6-6; D: .; CDR3: CASSYSTGLGTEAFF; DNA: TGTGCCAGCAGTTACTCGACAGGTCTAGGAACTGAAGCTTTCTTT
size: .; J: TRBJ2-1; V: TRBV18; D: TRBD1; CDR3: CASSPGTVDNEQFF; DNA: TGTGCCAGCTCACCCGGGACAGTCGACAATGAGCAGTTCTTC
size: .; J: TRBJ1-2; V: TRBV11-2; D: .; CDR3: CASSLLVNPNYGYTF; DNA: TGTGCCAGCAGCTTATTAGTAAATCCTAACTATGGCTACACCTTC
size: .; J: TRBJ2-1; V: TRBV5-1; D: TRBD2; CDR3: CASSLKRGPYNEQFF; DNA: TGCGCCAGCAGCCTGAAGCGGGGACCCTACAATGAGCAGTTCTTC
size: .; J: TRBJ2-2; V: TRBV7-8; D: .; CDR3: CASSLAAPTGELFF; DNA: TGTGCCAGCAGCTTAGCGGCACCCACCGGGGAGCTGTTTTTT
size: .; J: TRBJ2-1; V: TRBV9; D: .; CDR3: CASSPRGGELQQFF; DNA: TGTGCCAGCAGCCCGAGGGGGGGCGAACTCCAGCAGTTCTTC
size: once; J: TRBJ2-3; V: TRBV6-2/TRBV6-3; D: TRBD2; CDR3: CASSSHLSGGALDTQYF; DNA: TGTGCCAGCAGTTCCCACCTCAGCGGGGGGGCCCTAGATACGCAGTATTTT